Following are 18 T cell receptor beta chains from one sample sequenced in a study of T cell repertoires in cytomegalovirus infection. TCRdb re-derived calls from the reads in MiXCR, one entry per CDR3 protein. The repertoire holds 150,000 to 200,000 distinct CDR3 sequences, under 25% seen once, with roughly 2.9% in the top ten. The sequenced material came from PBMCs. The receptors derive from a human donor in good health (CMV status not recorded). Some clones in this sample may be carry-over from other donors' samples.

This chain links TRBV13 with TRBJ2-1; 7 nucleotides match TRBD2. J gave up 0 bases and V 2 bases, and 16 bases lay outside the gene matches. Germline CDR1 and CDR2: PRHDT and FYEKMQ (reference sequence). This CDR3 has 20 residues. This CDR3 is CASSLRRASGRWSSYNEQFF. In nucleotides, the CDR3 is TGTGCCAGCAGCTTACGGAGGGCTAGCGGAAGATGGAGCTCCTACAATGAGCAGTTCTTC. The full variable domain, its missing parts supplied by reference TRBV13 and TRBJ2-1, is AAGVIQSPRHLIKEKRETATLKCYPIPRHDTVYWYQQGPGQDPQFLISFYEKMQSDKGSIPDRFSAQQFSDYHSELNMSSLELGDSALYFCASSLRRASGRWSSYNEQFFGPGTRLTVL.

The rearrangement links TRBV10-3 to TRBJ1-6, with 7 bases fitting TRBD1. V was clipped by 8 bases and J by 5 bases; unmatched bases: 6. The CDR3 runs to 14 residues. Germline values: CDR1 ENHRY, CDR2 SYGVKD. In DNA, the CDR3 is TGTGCCATCGCTGTGGGGACAGATAATTCACCCCTCCACTTT. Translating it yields CAIAVGTDNSPLHF.

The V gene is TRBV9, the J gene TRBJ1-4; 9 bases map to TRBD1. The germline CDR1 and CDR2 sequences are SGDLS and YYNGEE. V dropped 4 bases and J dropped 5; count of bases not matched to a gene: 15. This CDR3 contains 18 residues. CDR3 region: CASSLASVSGTGNEKLFF. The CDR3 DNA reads TGTGCCAGCAGCCTCGCTTCGGTTTCCGGGACAGGGAATGAAAAACTGTTTTTT. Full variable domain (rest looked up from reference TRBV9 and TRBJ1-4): DSGVTQTPKHLITATGQRVTLRCSPRSGDLSVYWYQQSLDQGLQFLIQYYNGEERAKGNILERFSAQQFPDLHSELNLSSLELGDSALYFCASSLASVSGTGNEKLFFGSGTQLSVL.

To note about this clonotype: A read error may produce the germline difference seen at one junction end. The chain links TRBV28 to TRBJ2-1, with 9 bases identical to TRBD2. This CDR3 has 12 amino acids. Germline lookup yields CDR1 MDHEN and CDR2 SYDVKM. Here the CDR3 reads CASSSSGTSLIF. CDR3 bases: TGTGCCAGCAGCTCCTCCGGGACTAGCTTAATCTTC.

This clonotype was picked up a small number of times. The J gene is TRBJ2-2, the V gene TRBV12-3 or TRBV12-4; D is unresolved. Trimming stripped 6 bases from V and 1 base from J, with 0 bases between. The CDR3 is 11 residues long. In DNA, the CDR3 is TGTGCCAGCAGGAACACCGGGGAGCTGTTTTTT. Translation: CASRNTGELFF.

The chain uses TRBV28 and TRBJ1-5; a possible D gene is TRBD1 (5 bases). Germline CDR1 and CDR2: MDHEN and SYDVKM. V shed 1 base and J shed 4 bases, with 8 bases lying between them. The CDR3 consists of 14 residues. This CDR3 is CASSLLGQNQPQHF. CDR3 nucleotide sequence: TGTGCCAGCAGTTTATTGGGGCAGAATCAGCCCCAGCATTTT.

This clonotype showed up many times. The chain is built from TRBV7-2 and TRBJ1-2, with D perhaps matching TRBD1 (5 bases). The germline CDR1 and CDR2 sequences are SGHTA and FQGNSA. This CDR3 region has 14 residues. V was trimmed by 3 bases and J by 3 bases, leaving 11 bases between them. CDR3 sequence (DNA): TGTGCCAGCAGCTTTAGCCAGGGATACTATGGCTACACCTTC. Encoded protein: CASSFSQGYYGYTF.

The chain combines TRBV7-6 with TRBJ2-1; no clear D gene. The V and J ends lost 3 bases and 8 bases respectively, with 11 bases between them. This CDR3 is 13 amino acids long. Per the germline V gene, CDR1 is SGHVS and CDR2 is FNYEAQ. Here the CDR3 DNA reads TGTGCCAGCAGCTTCCCGGACGTATATGAGCAGTTCTTC. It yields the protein CASSFPDVYEQFF. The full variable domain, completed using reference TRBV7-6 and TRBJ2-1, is GAGVSQSPRYKVTKRGQDVALRCDPISGHVSLYWYRQALGQGPEFLTYFNYEAQQDKSGLPNDRFSAERPEGSISTLTIQRTEQRDSAMYRCASSFPDVYEQFFGPGTRLTVL.

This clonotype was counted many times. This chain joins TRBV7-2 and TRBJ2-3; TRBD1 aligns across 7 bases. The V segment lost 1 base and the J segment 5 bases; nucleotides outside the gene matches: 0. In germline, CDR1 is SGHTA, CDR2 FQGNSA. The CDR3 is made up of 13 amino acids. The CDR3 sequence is CASSLDRGDTQYF. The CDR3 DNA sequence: TGTGCCAGCAGCTTAGACAGGGGAGATACGCAGTATTTT.

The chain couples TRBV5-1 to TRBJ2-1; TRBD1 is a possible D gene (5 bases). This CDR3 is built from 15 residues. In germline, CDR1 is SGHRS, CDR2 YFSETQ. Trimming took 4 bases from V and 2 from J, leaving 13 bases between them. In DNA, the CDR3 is TGCGCCAGCAGCCTGGACCAGACAGCCTACAATGAGCAGTTCTTC. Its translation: CASSLDQTAYNEQFF.

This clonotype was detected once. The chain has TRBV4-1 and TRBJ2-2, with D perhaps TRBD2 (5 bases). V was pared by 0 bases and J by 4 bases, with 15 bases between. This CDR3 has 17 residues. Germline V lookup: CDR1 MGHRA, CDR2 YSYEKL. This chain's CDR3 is CASSQDSAPPITGELFF. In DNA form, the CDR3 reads TGCGCCAGCAGCCAAGATAGCGCACCACCTATCACCGGGGAGCTGTTTTTT.

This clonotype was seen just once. The DNA for the CDR3 is TGCAGCATTGGGACAGGAAACACCATATATTTT. Residues: CSIGTGNTIYF. The chain uses TRBV29-1 and TRBJ1-3, with TRBD1 as a possible D gene (6 bases). Trimming shortened V by 8 bases and J by 4 bases, and 9 bases separated the two germline ends. Germline values: CDR1 SQVTM, CDR2 ANQGSEA. This CDR3 is built from 11 residues.

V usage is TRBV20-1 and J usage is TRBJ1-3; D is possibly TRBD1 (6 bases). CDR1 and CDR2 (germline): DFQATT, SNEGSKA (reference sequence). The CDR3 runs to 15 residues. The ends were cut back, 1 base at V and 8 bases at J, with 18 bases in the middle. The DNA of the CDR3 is TGCAGTGCTAGAGGACAGGATATACGACAGGACACCATATATTTT. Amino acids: CSARGQDIRQDTIYF.

DNA for the CDR3: TGCGCCAGCAGCCAAGCGGGGGGCCCCTACGAGCAGTACTTC. Translated: CASSQAGGPYEQYF. The chain has TRBV4-1 and TRBJ2-7, with D maybe TRBD2 (7 bases). The CDR3 has 14 residues. With 1 base removed from V and 2 bases from J, the gap between germline ends came to 9 bases. Germline-derived CDR1 and CDR2 are MGHRA and YSYEKL.

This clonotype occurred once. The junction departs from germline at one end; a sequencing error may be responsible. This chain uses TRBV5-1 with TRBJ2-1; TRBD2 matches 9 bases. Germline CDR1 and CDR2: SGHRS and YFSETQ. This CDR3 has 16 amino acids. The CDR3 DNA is TGCGCCATCAGCCCCTTAGCGGGGGTCTCCTACAATGAGCAGTTCTTC. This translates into CAISPLAGVSYNEQFF.

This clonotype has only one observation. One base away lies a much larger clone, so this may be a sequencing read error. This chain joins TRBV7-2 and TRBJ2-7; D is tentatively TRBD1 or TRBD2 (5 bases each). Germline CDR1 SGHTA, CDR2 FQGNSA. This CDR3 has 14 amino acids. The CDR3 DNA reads TGTGCCAACAGCTTCCAATGGGTTGGGACGAAGCAGTACTTC. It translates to CANSFQWVGTKQYF.

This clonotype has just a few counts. The CDR3 sequence: CASSGRVYNEQFF. DNA of the CDR3: TGTGCCAGTAGCGGGAGGGTCTACAATGAGCAGTTCTTC. The chain has TRBV19 and TRBJ2-1, with 8 bases identical to TRBD2. Germline V gives CDR1 LNHDA, CDR2 SQIVND (reference sequence). This CDR3 contains 13 residues. J gave up 3 bases and V 6 bases, and 1 base lay outside the gene matches. Full variable domain (outside the CDR3, taken from reference TRBV19 and TRBJ2-1): DGGITQSPKYLFRKEGQNVTLSCEQNLNHDAMYWYRQDPGQGLRLIYYSQIVNDFQKGDIAEGYSVSREKKESFPLTVTSAQKNPTAFYLCASSGRVYNEQFFGPGTRLTVL.

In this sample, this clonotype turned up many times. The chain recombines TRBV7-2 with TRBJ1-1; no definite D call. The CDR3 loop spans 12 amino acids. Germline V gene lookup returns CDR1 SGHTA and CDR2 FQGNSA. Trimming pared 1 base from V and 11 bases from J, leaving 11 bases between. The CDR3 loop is CASSLGKLMAFF. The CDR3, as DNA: TGTGCCAGCAGCTTAGGTAAACTTATGGCTTTCTTT.